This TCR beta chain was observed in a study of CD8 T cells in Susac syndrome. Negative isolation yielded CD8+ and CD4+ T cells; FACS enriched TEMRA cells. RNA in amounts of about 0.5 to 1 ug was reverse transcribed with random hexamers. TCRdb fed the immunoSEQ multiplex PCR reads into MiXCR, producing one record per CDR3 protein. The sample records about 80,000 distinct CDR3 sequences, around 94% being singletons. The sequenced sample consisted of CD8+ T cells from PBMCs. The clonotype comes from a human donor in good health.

CDR3 sequence reads: CASSPSSGVSPLHF. The CDR3 bases are TGTGCCAGCAGCCCCTCCTCAGGGGTTTCACCCCTCCACTTT. The V gene is TRBV9, the J gene TRBJ1-6; D perhaps matches TRBD1 (6 bases). Germline V gene data show CDR1 as SGDLS and CDR2 as YYNGEE. CDR3 length equals 14 residues. Between the trimmed V and J ends, which lost 4 bases and 9 bases, there was a span of 14 bases. Drawing the rest from reference TRBV9 and TRBJ1-6, the complete variable domain is DSGVTQTPKHLITATGQRVTLRCSPRSGDLSVYWYQQSLDQGLQFLIQYYNGEERAKGNILERFSAQQFPDLHSELNLSSLELGDSALYFCASSPSSGVSPLHFGNGTRLTVT.